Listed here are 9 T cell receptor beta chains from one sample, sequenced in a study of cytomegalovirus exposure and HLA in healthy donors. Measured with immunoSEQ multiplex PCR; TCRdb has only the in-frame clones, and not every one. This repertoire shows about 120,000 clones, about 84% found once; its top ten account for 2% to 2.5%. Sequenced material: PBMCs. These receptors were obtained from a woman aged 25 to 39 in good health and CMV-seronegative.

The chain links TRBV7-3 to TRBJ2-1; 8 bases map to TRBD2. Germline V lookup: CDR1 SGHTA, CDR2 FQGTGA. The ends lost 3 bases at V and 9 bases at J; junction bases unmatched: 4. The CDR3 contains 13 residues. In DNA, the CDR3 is TGTGCCAGCAGCTTTGGACTAGCTGGTGAGCAGTTCTTC. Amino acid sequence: CASSFGLAGEQFF.

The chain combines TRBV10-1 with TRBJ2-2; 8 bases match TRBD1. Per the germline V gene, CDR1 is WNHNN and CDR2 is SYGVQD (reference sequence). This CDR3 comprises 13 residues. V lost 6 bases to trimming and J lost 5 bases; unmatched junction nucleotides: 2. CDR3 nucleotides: TGCGCCAGCAGCGGACAGGGTACCGGGGAGCTGTTTTTT. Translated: CASSGQGTGELFF.

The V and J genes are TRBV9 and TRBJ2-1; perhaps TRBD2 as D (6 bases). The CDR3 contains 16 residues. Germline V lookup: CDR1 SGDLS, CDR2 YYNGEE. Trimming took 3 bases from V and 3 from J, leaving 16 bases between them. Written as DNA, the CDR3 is TGTGCCAGCAGCGAAGAAAGCGGGTTGGACTACAATGAGCAGTTCTTC. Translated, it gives CASSEESGLDYNEQFF. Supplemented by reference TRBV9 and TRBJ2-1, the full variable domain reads DSGVTQTPKHLITATGQRVTLRCSPRSGDLSVYWYQQSLDQGLQFLIQYYNGEERAKGNILERFSAQQFPDLHSELNLSSLELGDSALYFCASSEESGLDYNEQFFGPGTRLTVL.

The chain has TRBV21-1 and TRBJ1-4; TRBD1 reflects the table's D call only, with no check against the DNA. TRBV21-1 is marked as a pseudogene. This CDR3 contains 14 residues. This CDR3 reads CASSKAGQREKLFF. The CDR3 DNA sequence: TGTGCCAGCAGCAAAGCGGGGCAGCGTGAAAAACTGTTTTTT.

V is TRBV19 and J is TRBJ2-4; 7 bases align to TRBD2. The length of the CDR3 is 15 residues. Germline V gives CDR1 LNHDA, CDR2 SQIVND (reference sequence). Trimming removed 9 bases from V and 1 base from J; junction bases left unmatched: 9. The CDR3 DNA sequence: TGTGCCAGCACCTCGGTCGGGGGGGCCAAAAACATTCAGTACTTC. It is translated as CASTSVGGAKNIQYF. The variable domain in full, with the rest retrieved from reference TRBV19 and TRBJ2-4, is DGGITQSPKYLFRKEGQNVTLSCEQNLNHDAMYWYRQDPGQGLRLIYYSQIVNDFQKGDIAEGYSVSREKKESFPLTVTSAQKNPTAFYLCASTSVGGAKNIQYFGAGTRLSVL.

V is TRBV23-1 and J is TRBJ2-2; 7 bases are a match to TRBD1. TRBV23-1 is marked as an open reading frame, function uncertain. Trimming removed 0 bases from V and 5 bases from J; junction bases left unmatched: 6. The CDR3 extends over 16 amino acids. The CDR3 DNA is TGCGCCAGCAGTCAATCTTCCGGCAGGGGGACCGGGGAGCTGTTTTTT. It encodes CASSQSSGRGTGELFF.

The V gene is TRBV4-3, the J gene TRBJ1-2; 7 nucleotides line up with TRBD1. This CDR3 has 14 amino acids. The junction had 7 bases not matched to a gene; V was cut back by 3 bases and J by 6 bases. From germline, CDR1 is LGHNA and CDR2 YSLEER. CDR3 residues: CASSHLGQADGYTF. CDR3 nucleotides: TGCGCCAGCAGCCACCTAGGACAGGCGGATGGCTACACCTTC.

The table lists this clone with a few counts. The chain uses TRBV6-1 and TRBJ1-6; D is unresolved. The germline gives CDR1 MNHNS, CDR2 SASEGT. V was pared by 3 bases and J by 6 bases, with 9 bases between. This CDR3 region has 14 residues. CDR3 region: CASSEVGGNSPLHF. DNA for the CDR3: TGTGCCAGCAGTGAGGTAGGCGGTAATTCACCCCTCCACTTT.

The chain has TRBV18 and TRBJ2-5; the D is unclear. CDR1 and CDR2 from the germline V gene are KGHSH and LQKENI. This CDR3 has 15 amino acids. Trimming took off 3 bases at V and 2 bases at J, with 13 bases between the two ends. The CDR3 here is CASSPNNIIQETQYF. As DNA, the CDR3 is TGTGCCAGCTCACCCAACAACATAATACAAGAGACCCAGTACTTC.